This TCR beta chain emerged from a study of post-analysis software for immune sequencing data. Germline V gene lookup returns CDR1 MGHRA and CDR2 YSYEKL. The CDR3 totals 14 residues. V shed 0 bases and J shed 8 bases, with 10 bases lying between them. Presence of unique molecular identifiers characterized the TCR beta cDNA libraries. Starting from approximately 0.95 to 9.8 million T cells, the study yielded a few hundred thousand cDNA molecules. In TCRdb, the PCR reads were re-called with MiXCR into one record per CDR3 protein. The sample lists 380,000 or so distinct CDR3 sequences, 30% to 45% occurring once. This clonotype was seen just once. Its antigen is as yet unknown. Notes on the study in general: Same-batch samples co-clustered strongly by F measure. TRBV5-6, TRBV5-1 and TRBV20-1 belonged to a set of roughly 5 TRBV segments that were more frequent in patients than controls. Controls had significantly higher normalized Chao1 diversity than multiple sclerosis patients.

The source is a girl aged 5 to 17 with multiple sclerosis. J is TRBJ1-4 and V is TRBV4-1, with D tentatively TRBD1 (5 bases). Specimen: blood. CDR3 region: CASSQDQGLEKLFF. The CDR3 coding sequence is TGCGCCAGCAGCCAAGATCAGGGTTTAGAAAAACTGTTTTTT.